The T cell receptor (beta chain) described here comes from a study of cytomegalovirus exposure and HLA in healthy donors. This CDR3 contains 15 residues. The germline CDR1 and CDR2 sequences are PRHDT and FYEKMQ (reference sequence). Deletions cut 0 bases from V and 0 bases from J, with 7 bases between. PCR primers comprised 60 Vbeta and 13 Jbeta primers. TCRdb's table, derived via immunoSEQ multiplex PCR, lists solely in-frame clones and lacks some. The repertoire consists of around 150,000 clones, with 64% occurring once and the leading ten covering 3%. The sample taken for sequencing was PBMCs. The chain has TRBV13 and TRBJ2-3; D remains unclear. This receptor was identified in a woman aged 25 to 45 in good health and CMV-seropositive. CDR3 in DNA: TGTGCCAGCAGCTTAGGCCTGGCCAGCACAGATACGCAGTATTTT. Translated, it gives CASSLGLASTDTQYF.